The 26 T cell receptor beta chains presented below share a single source sample, sequenced in a study of blood T cells in healthy people across ages. PCR was performed a second time for about 7 to 11 cycles using a sample-barcoded 5' primer and a J-beta primer mix. TCRdb re-called the 5' RACE reads with MiXCR, one entry per CDR3 protein. The data contain hundreds of thousands of distinct CDR3 sequences, around a quarter of them singletons. A further study also used this sample, focusing on T cells of mothers and their children.

Sequences were obtained from blood. The receptors here all came from a boy between 10 and 17 years old in good health.

In this sample, this clonotype turned up a few times. The rearrangement uses TRBV3-1 and TRBJ2-4; D gene ambiguous. The CDR3 is 15 amino acids. From germline, CDR1 is LGHDT and CDR2 YNNKEL (reference sequence). V gave up 0 bases and J gave up 0 bases, with 6 bases separating them. This CDR3 reads CASSQEDKAKNIQYF. CDR3 nucleotide sequence: TGTGCCAGCAGCCAAGAAGACAAAGCCAAAAACATTCAGTACTTC.

The chain combines TRBV6-5 with TRBJ1-2, with D perhaps matching TRBD1 (6 bases). Germline V gene sequence: CDR1 MNHEY, CDR2 SVGAGI. Trimming stripped 6 bases from V and 6 bases from J, with 14 bases between. The CDR3 has 13 amino acids. The CDR3 reads CASSRYRENGYTF. The CDR3 nucleotides are TGTGCCAGCAGCCGTTACAGGGAGAATGGCTACACCTTC.

This clonotype has a count of ten or more. J is TRBJ2-2 and V is TRBV7-2; D unclear. The length of the CDR3 is 13 residues. The germline V and J ends were trimmed by 2 bases and 5 bases, with 6 bases remaining between them. Germline CDR1 SGHTA, CDR2 FQGNSA. The CDR3 region is CASSLRRTGELFF. CDR3 DNA sequence: TGTGCCAGCAGCTTACGAAGAACCGGGGAGCTGTTTTTT.

This clonotype was seen just once. The chain is built from TRBV6-2 or TRBV6-3 and TRBJ2-1; 9 bases line up with TRBD1. The CDR3 is 16 amino acids. Per the germline V gene, CDR1 is MNHEY and CDR2 is SVGEGT. This CDR3 is CAVRGRTGAHDNEQFF. The CDR3 DNA reads TGTGCAGTTCGTGGGAGGACAGGGGCCCATGACAATGAGCAGTTCTTC.

This clonotype was seen more than once but under ten times. The chain links TRBV19 to TRBJ2-1, with D perhaps matching TRBD2 (6 bases). This CDR3 has 14 amino acids. Deletions cut 6 bases from V and 2 bases from J, with 11 bases between. The germline V gene encodes CDR1 LNHDA and CDR2 SQIVND (reference sequence). CDR3 sequence reads: CASREGVPYNEQFF. The CDR3 coding sequence is TGTGCCAGTAGGGAGGGTGTCCCCTACAATGAGCAGTTCTTC.

This clonotype was seen ten or more times. V gene TRBV6-6 combines with J gene TRBJ1-3; the D is unclear. CDR3 length: 15 residues. Germline CDR1 and CDR2: MNHNY and SVGAGI (reference sequence). Between the trimmed V and J ends, which lost 0 bases and 1 base, there was a span of 7 bases. CDR3 region: CASSYSSRSGNTIYF. The CDR3 DNA follows: TGTGCCAGCAGTTACTCCTCCCGGTCTGGAAACACCATATATTTT.

The chain is built from TRBV12-3 or TRBV12-4 and TRBJ1-5; a weak D match, TRBD1 (6 bases). V gave up 7 bases and J gave up 2 bases, with 12 bases separating them. The CDR3 is made up of 14 amino acids. Written as DNA, the CDR3 is TGTGCCAGCACCGAACAGGGAGGCAATCAGCCCCAGCATTTT. This translates into CASTEQGGNQPQHF.

The chain has TRBV27 and TRBJ2-7; TRBD1 matches 7 bases. With V trimmed by 5 bases and J by 3 bases, 7 bases remained unmatched. CDR3 length: 14 residues. Per germline, CDR1 MNHEY and CDR2 SMNVEV (reference sequence). CDR3 DNA: TGTGCCAGCAGTCCCTCCCGACAGGGCTACGAGCAGTACTTC. The encoded protein is CASSPSRQGYEQYF.

The CDR3 bases are TGCGCCAGCAGCTCAAGCTTACCCCTAGAGACCCAGTACTTC. As protein: CASSSSLPLETQYF. The V and J genes are TRBV5-1 and TRBJ2-5; D gene uncertain. V was shortened by 3 bases and J by 4 bases, with 13 bases between the two germline ends. This CDR3 comprises 14 residues. Per germline, CDR1 SGHRS and CDR2 YFSETQ.

This chain connects TRBV20-1 to TRBJ2-1; D is uncertain. Looked up from germline, CDR1 is DFQATT and CDR2 is SNEGSKA (reference sequence). V was pared by 2 bases and J by 10 bases, with 9 bases between. This CDR3 region has 11 residues. CDR3 in DNA: TGCAGTGCTAGAAAAATTCAGGAGCAGTTCTTC. As protein: CSARKIQEQFF.

The gene calls are TRBV12-3 or TRBV12-4 and TRBJ2-5, with D perhaps given as TRBD1 or TRBD2 (5 bases each). The CDR3 length is 15 residues. V was trimmed by 3 bases and J by 5 bases, leaving 16 bases between them. The CDR3 bases are TGTGCCAGCAGTTTCGGACAAATCCGCGGGGAGACCCAGTACTTC. Translating it yields CASSFGQIRGETQYF.

This clonotype was seen more than once but under ten times. The genes are TRBV12-3 or TRBV12-4 and TRBJ2-7, with D possibly matching TRBD1 (5 bases). The CDR3 runs to 13 residues. The V end was cut by 9 bases, the J end by 2 bases, with 14 bases between. The CDR3: CASLLADTYEQYF. CDR3 DNA: TGTGCCAGTCTACTCGCGGACACCTACGAGCAGTACTTC.

This clonotype has just a few counts. The chain uses TRBV15 and TRBJ2-6; D might be TRBD2 (6 bases). The CDR3 is 22 residues long. V lost 1 base, J lost 0 bases, and 25 bases lay in between. Germline V CDR1 and CDR2: LNHNV, YYDKDF (reference sequence). CDR3 DNA: TGTGCCACCAGCAGAGGATGGGGACTCCGCACCGATCTCCACTCTGGGGCCAACGTCCTGACTTTC. Amino acid sequence: CATSRGWGLRTDLHSGANVLTF.

A few counts support this clonotype. CDR3: CASRPAGTVNTGELFF. CDR3 nucleotide sequence: TGCGCCAGCAGGCCAGCCGGGACAGTAAACACCGGGGAGCTGTTTTTT. The chain joins TRBV10-2 to TRBJ2-2; TRBD1 aligns across 7 bases. V lost 6 bases to trimming and J lost 2 bases; unmatched junction nucleotides: 9. The CDR3 consists of 16 residues. CDR1 and CDR2 from the germline V gene are WSHSY and SAAADI.

Comment on this clonotype: A much larger clone lies a single base off, so this may be a read error. The rearrangement links TRBV3-1 to TRBJ2-7; no definite D call. V dropped 1 base and J dropped 3 bases, with 1 base sitting between them. The germline V gene has CDR1 LGHDT and CDR2 YNNKEL (reference sequence). The CDR3 sequence is 11 residues long. This chain's CDR3 is CASSQVYEQYF. DNA for the CDR3: TGTGCCAGCAGCCAAGTCTACGAGCAGTACTTC.

This CDR3 reads CASSLRVSGANEKLFF. The CDR3 DNA follows: TGTGCCAGCAGCTTAAGAGTATCAGGGGCTAATGAAAAACTGTTTTTT. The chain carries TRBV7-2 and TRBJ1-4, with a tentative D call TRBD1 (6 bases). CDR1 and CDR2 (germline): SGHTA, FQGNSA. Trimming shortened V by 2 bases and J by 3 bases, and 13 bases separated the two germline ends. This CDR3 contains 16 residues.

Concerning this clonotype: An end of the junction differs from the germline gene, which may be a read error. V is TRBV11-2 and J is TRBJ2-5; the D gene is possibly TRBD1 (6 bases). The last part of the DNA fits TRBJ2-7 better; the J call may be wrong. The CDR3 sequence is 15 residues long. Germline lookup yields CDR1 SGHAT and CDR2 FQNNGV. In DNA form, the CDR3 reads TGTGCCAGCAGCGTAGACAGGTTCCAAACCTACGAGCAGTACTTC. It yields the protein CASSVDRFQTYEQYF.

In its sample, this clonotype was seen a few times. This chain links TRBV29-1 with TRBJ1-2; no clear D gene. Germline CDR1 is SQVTM and CDR2 is ANQGSEA. Trimming stripped 0 bases from V and 8 bases from J, with 13 bases between. CDR3 length: 13 amino acids. Written as DNA, the CDR3 is TGCAGCGTTGAAGATATAGGGTTCCGGGGCTACACCTTC. Translation: CSVEDIGFRGYTF.

A few counts support this clonotype. This chain connects TRBV7-9 to TRBJ2-5; 12 bases are shared with TRBD2. The DNA end favors TRBJ2-1, so the J call may be wrong. The CDR3 is 16 amino acids. The germline gives CDR1 SEHNR, CDR2 FQNEAQ (reference sequence). CDR3 in DNA: TGTGCCAGCAGCTTATCTAGCGGGGGGGCCTACAATGAGCAGTTCTTC. This gives the protein CASSLSSGGAYNEQFF.

There are a few counts of this clonotype. The chain employs TRBV5-1 and TRBJ2-3, with D possibly TRBD2 on 5 matching bases. The germline V and J ends were trimmed by 4 bases and 3 bases, with 21 bases remaining between them. Germline CDR1 SGHRS, CDR2 YFSETQ. This CDR3 has 17 residues. The CDR3 sequence is CASSIAGPRVGTDTQYF. In DNA, the CDR3 is TGCGCCAGCAGCATCGCCGGGCCGAGGGTAGGGACAGATACGCAGTATTTT.

This clonotype was found many times. The DNA of the CDR3 is TGTGCCAGTACCGGGACAGGCGCCTATGGCTACACCTTC. Residues: CASTGTGAYGYTF. This chain joins TRBV19 and TRBJ1-2; TRBD1 agrees at 8 bases. Per the germline V gene, CDR1 is LNHDA and CDR2 is SQIVND (reference sequence). Unmatched junction bases numbered 5, after V lost 7 bases and J lost 4 bases. The CDR3 is 13 residues long.

A few counts support this clonotype. The chain uses TRBV5-5 and TRBJ2-5; TRBD2 agrees at 14 bases. The J call is in doubt because the DNA end fits TRBJ2-7 better. There are 17 residues in the CDR3. Germline lookup yields CDR1 SGHKS and CDR2 YYEKEE (reference sequence). In nucleotides, the CDR3 is TGTGCCAGCAGCTTGGGACTAGCGGGGGGGTTCTCCTACGAGCAGTACTTC. Its protein is CASSLGLAGGFSYEQYF.

The table lists this clonotype with a few counts. The chain combines TRBV29-1 with TRBJ2-5; 7 bases agree with TRBD2. Looked up from germline, CDR1 is SQVTM and CDR2 is ANQGSEA. The CDR3 covers 12 residues. J gave up 2 bases and V 4 bases, and 1 base lay outside the gene matches. The chain's CDR3 is CSVGLAQETQYF. CDR3 bases: TGCAGCGTTGGACTAGCACAAGAGACCCAGTACTTC.

This clonotype occurred a few times. The chain is built from TRBV7-8 and TRBJ1-2, with D hard to call. CDR1 is SGHVS and CDR2 is FQNEAQ in the germline V gene. The CDR3 contains 14 residues. V lost 5 bases, J lost 10 bases, and 20 bases lay in between. The CDR3 here is CASSPPEVSSDYTF. CDR3 coding DNA: TGTGCCAGCAGCCCCCCGGAAGTGTCCTCCGACTACACCTTC.

This clonotype was counted only a few times. Its ends do not fully match the called genes, so a read error is possible. The chain links TRBV12-3 or TRBV12-4 to TRBJ1-1, with TRBD1 matching over 7 bases. The CDR3 extends over 12 amino acids. The CDR3, as DNA: TGCGCCAGCAGGGGGGGGAACACTGAAGCTTTCTTT. This encodes CASRGGNTEAFF.

This clonotype was found a few times. A read error may be the cause here, since a much bigger clone is one base away. This chain links TRBV7-9 with TRBJ2-1, with 7 bases matching TRBD1. The DNA end lines up better with TRBJ2-7; the J call may be wrong. The CDR3 is made up of 12 amino acids. Germline V gene data show CDR1 as SEHNR and CDR2 as FQNEAQ (reference sequence). The CDR3: CASSPTGHEQYF. The DNA for the CDR3 is TGTGCCAGCAGCCCGACAGGGCACGAGCAGTACTTC.